This T cell receptor beta chain was retrieved from a study of T cell responses to AZD1222 COVID-19 vaccine. Whole-study context: Second-dose intervals of approximately 4 or approximately 12 weeks were pooled. Study outcomes and limitations: Donor demographics were predominantly white British with a female majority; clonal diversity may be underestimated. Per reports, nearly half of all spike-specific TCRs target regions that are unmutated in variants.

Germline lookup yields CDR1 KGHSH and CDR2 LQKENI. The germline V and J ends were trimmed by 2 bases and 0 bases, with 7 bases remaining between them. CDR3 length equals 14 residues. Sequenced by immunoSEQ multiplex PCR; TCRdb stores in-frame clones only, minus some. The data contain some 140,000 clones, around 84% of them singletons. A remark on this clone: The antigen is unknown.

Sequenced material: peripheral blood, taken on day 0 of AZD1222 vaccination. The chain links TRBV18 to TRBJ1-2, with D uncertain. This receptor was identified in an adult in good health. In DNA form, the CDR3 reads TGTGCCAGCTCACCAGATGGCGCTAACTATGGCTACACCTTC. Amino acids: CASSPDGANYGYTF.